This entry lists 19 T cell receptor beta chains sequenced from one sample in a study of shared clonotypes between healthy human individuals. TCRdb keeps only in-frame clones here, not all; method: immunoSEQ multiplex PCR. The sample contains roughly 1,600,000 clones, approximately 98.5% of which appear only once. The sequenced sample was naive CD4+ T cells sorted from blood. Regarding subset: CD45RA+ positively selected. These receptors came from a man in his thirties or forties in good health.

DNA of the CDR3: TGCGCCAGCAGCTCGGGACAGGGGCTCTATGGCTACACCTTC. This codes for CASSSGQGLYGYTF. The chain uses TRBV5-1 and TRBJ1-2; TRBD1 matches 10 bases. The CDR3 has 14 amino acids. The germline CDR1 and CDR2 sequences are SGHRS and YFSETQ. The junction had 3 bases not matched to a gene; V was cut back by 3 bases and J by 4 bases.

J is TRBJ1-4 and V is TRBV6-4, with TRBD1 matching 7 bases. The trim removed 7 bases at V and 4 bases at J, leaving 9 bases unmatched. CDR1 MRHNA and CDR2 SNTAGT come from the germline V gene. The CDR3 loop spans 15 amino acids. CDR3: CASTEGGQYNEKLFF. CDR3 nucleotides: TGTGCCAGCACCGAGGGGGGACAGTATAATGAAAAACTGTTTTTT.

V and J are TRBV6-5 and TRBJ1-2; 8 nucleotides align to TRBD1. Trimming took 6 bases from V and 2 from J; bases not matched to a gene: 5. CDR1 and CDR2 from the germline V gene are MNHEY and SVGAGI. The CDR3 runs 14 residues. Here the CDR3 reads CASRRQGWNYGYTF. CDR3 coding DNA: TGTGCCAGCAGACGACAGGGGTGGAACTATGGCTACACCTTC.

The chain couples TRBV29-1 to TRBJ2-6; D possibly matches TRBD1 or TRBD2 (7 bases each). The germline V and J ends were trimmed by 0 bases and 3 bases, with 18 bases remaining between them. The germline V gene has CDR1 SQVTM and CDR2 ANQGSEA. The CDR3 runs to 18 residues. Here the CDR3 DNA reads TGCAGCGTTGAAGATCGGGGAGGGGGCCTTTTTGGGGCCAACGTCCTGACTTTC. Encoded protein: CSVEDRGGGLFGANVLTF.

The CDR3 coding sequence is TGCGCCAGCAGCTGGGACTTTGGGGACATTCAGTACTTC. Amino acid sequence: CASSWDFGDIQYF. This chain connects TRBV5-1 to TRBJ2-4; maybe TRBD2 (6 bases). Trimming removed 3 bases at V and 8 bases at J, with 12 bases between. Germline loops: CDR1 SGHRS, CDR2 YFSETQ. The length of the CDR3 is 13 residues.

J is TRBJ2-1 and V is TRBV6-4, with D perhaps matching TRBD1 (6 bases). CDR1 and CDR2 from the germline V gene are MRHNA and SNTAGT. Trimming took off 3 bases at V and 5 bases at J, with 8 bases between the two ends. The CDR3 covers 13 residues. The chain's CDR3 is CASSEGTNNEQFF. The CDR3 DNA follows: TGTGCCAGCAGTGAAGGGACAAACAATGAGCAGTTCTTC.

The sample holds one count of this clone. The chain links TRBV7-6 to TRBJ1-4; 9 bases are shared with TRBD1. The CDR3 loop spans 15 amino acids. Germline V CDR1 and CDR2: SGHVS, FNYEAQ. The trim removed 5 bases at V and 7 bases at J, leaving 8 bases unmatched. CDR3 residues: CASSGIGTGSEKLFF. CDR3 nucleotides: TGTGCCAGCAGCGGAATCGGGACAGGGAGTGAAAAACTGTTTTTT.

The chain joins TRBV19 to TRBJ2-3, with D perhaps TRBD2 (6 bases). Per the germline V gene, CDR1 is LNHDA and CDR2 is SQIVND (reference sequence). With 3 bases removed from V and 3 bases from J, the gap between germline ends came to 13 bases. There are 15 residues in the CDR3. The DNA for the CDR3 is TGTGCCAGTAGTATTGCGGGGAGCGGGACAGATACGCAGTATTTT. Translated: CASSIAGSGTDTQYF.

J is TRBJ2-1 and V is TRBV4-3; tentative D call: TRBD2 (6 bases). There are 17 residues in the CDR3. V was clipped by 5 bases and J by 7 bases, with 24 bases between them. Germline loops: CDR1 LGHNA, CDR2 YSLEER. CDR3 nucleotides: TGCGCCAGCAGCACCCGATGGGGAGGCATGCTGGGGAATGAGCAGTTCTTC. Amino acids: CASSTRWGGMLGNEQFF.

V usage is TRBV6-6 and J usage is TRBJ2-1; 7 bases are shared with TRBD2. Germline CDR1 MNHNY, CDR2 SVGAGI (reference sequence). V was pared by 11 bases and J by 2 bases, with 12 bases of the junction left unmatched. This CDR3 contains 15 residues. The CDR3 DNA is TGTGCCTCTCGGGACGGGGGGAGTACCTACAATGAGCAGTTCTTC. It specifies CASRDGGSTYNEQFF.

The V gene is TRBV6-4, the J gene TRBJ1-5, with a weak D call TRBD1 (5 bases). Trimming shortened V by 5 bases and J by 0 bases, and 11 bases separated the two germline ends. Germline V gene data show CDR1 as MRHNA and CDR2 as SNTAGT. The CDR3 extends over 15 amino acids. This CDR3 is CASSNWGFSNQPQHF. The CDR3 nucleotides are TGTGCCAGCAGTAACTGGGGGTTTAGCAATCAGCCCCAGCATTTT.

This rearrangement joins TRBV19 to TRBJ2-1, with D possibly being TRBD1 (5 bases). V dropped 4 bases and J dropped 0 bases, with 7 bases sitting between them. In germline, CDR1 is LNHDA, CDR2 SQIVND (reference sequence). The CDR3 spans 14 residues. The CDR3 protein is CASSRGSSYNEQFF. In nucleotides, the CDR3 is TGTGCCAGTAGTAGGGGCAGCTCCTACAATGAGCAGTTCTTC.

The rearrangement joins TRBV9 to TRBJ1-5; 9 nucleotides match TRBD1. From germline, CDR1 is SGDLS and CDR2 YYNGEE. The CDR3 sequence is 15 residues long. The trim removed 3 bases at V and 7 bases at J, leaving 8 bases unmatched. CDR3 in amino acids: CASSEGTGFGQPQHF. CDR3 coding DNA: TGTGCCAGCAGCGAGGGGACAGGGTTTGGGCAGCCCCAGCATTTT.

This chain uses TRBV10-1 with TRBJ2-3; 12 bases are shared with TRBD2. Germline V gives CDR1 WNHNN, CDR2 SYGVQD (reference sequence). V dropped 6 bases and J dropped 4; count of bases not matched to a gene: 5. The CDR3 is made up of 15 amino acids. Written as DNA, the CDR3 is TGCGCCAGCAGCGGACTAGCGGGACTTGCAGATACGCAGTATTTT. It yields the protein CASSGLAGLADTQYF.

J is TRBJ2-1 and V is TRBV5-5, with a tentative D call TRBD2 (5 bases). The CDR3 covers 15 residues. V was trimmed by 1 base and J by 7 bases, leaving 15 bases between them. CDR1 and CDR2 (germline): SGHKS, YYEKEE (reference sequence). CDR3 nucleotides: TGTGCCAGCAGCTTGCCTGGACGGGGTGTGAATGAGCAGTTCTTC. It specifies CASSLPGRGVNEQFF.

The chain joins TRBV28 to TRBJ1-4; no reliable D call. The CDR3 contains 15 residues. V lost 7 bases and J lost 1, with 13 bases in between. Germline-derived CDR1 and CDR2 are MDHEN and SYDVKM. The CDR3, as DNA: TGTGCCAGCAACGTCGACGGGAAAACTAATGAAAAACTGTTTTTT. Protein: CASNVDGKTNEKLFF.

This sequence joins TRBV2 and TRBJ2-3; 11 bases fit TRBD1. This CDR3 is built from 15 residues. With 5 bases clipped from V and 2 bases from J, the junction kept 3 bases outside the gene matches. CDR1 and CDR2 from the germline V gene are SNHLY and FYNNEI. CDR3 amino acids: CASSLDRGHTDTQYF. CDR3 DNA: TGTGCCAGCAGTTTGGACAGGGGGCACACAGATACGCAGTATTTT. Full variable domain (remainder filled in from reference TRBV2 and TRBJ2-3): EPEVTQTPSHQVTQMGQEVILRCVPISNHLYFYWYRQILGQKVEFLVSFYNNEISEKSEIFDDQFSVERPDGSNFTLKIRSTKLEDSAMYFCASSLDRGHTDTQYFGPGTRLTVL.

The V call is TRBV28, the J call TRBJ1-1; TRBD1 is a possible D gene (6 bases). Germline V gene sequence: CDR1 MDHEN, CDR2 SYDVKM. This CDR3 has 12 residues. The V end lost 7 bases, the J end lost 5 bases, and 11 bases lay between the germline ends. The CDR3 bases are TGTGCCAGCATAGGGGGGCCTACTGAAGCTTTCTTT. Its protein product is CASIGGPTEAFF.

The CDR3 nucleotides read TGTGCCAGCAGCACCAACAGGGGGCGGAATGGCTACACCTTC. Amino acids: CASSTNRGRNGYTF. The chain uses TRBV21-1 and TRBJ1-2; the table's D call, TRBD1, was not checked against the DNA. TRBV21-1 is deemed a pseudogene. The CDR3 contains 14 residues.